This TCR beta chain was sequenced during a study of shared T cell receptors in the human thymus. This CDR3 comprises 15 residues. Germline values: CDR1 KGHSH, CDR2 LQKENI. Concerning this clone itself: At one of its ends the junction is not consistent with the germline gene, which may arise from a read error.

Clones were read by immunoSEQ multiplex PCR, and TCRdb kept only the in-frame ones, dropping some. The data hold approximately 580,000 clones, with approximately 78% observed a single time. These sequences were also reported in another study, on human thymus T cells.

The chain is built from TRBV18 and TRBJ1-1, with TRBD1 matching over 10 bases. This clonotype was obtained from a boy under two years old with a congenital heart defect. Sequenced: thymocytes. CDR3 protein: CASSPPGQGSTEAFF. DNA of the CDR3: TGTGCCAGCTCGCCACCGGGACAGGGGAGCACTGAAGCTTTCTTT.